A single T cell receptor (beta chain) is shown here with its context. Its antigen is unknown. The sample holds no much larger clone one base away, and base qualities are not on file. Per the germline V gene, SGHAT is the CDR1 and FQNNGV is the CDR2. For this chain, trimming is 5 bases at the V end and 2 bases at the J end, and the number of junction bases without a gene match is 6. The CDR3 numbers 16 residues from cysteine through phenylalanine. The only DNA kept is the CDR3, 48 bases in frame from the first base. The library was produced with the immunoSEQ multiplex PCR assay. TCRdb limited this immuneACCESS table to in-frame rearrangements with V and J called. A share of clones is missing; checked studies link under half to unresolved V genes, and the rest is unexplained. The sample table contains approximately 35,000 clones; only one count was recorded for 84% of them. Around 1.8% of the sample is taken by the ten largest.

These data are taken from a study of Siglec-9 on CD8 T cells in melanoma (dated 2019 in TCRdb). Concerning the study at large: The study investigated Siglec-9 expression on CD8+ T cells and the role of Siglec-9 in regulating T cells in the melanoma tumor microenvironment. Overall results and qualifications from the work: An effector memory CD8+ T-cell subset that appeared to accumulate within melanoma tumors was reported to be marked and regulated by Siglec-9.

Sequencing was carried out using Siglec-9- CD8+ T cells sorted from blood. The cell subset or site tag for this specimen amounts to: CD8 T cells lacking Siglec-9. This chain is built from TRBV11-2 and TRBJ1-6, with TRBD1 matching 7 junction bases. The origin of this receptor is a human donor in good health. The DNA sequence is TGTGCCAGCAGCCACCGACAGGGCGCCTATAATTCACCCCTCCACTTT. This codes for CASSHRQGAYNSPLHF.